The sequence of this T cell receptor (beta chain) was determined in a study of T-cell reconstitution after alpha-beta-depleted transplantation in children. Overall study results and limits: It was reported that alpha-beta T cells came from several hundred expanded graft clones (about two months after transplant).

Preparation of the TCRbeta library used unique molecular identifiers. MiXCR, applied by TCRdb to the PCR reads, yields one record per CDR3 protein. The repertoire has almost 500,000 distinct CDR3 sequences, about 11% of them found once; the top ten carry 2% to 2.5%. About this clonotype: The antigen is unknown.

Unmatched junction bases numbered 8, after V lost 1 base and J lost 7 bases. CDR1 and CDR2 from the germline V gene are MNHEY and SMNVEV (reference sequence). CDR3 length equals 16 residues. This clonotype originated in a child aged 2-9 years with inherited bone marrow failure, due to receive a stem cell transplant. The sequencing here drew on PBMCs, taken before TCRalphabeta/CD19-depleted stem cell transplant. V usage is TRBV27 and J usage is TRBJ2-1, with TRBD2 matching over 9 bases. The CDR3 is CASSLFAGGPWNEQFF. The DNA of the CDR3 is TGTGCCAGCAGTTTATTTGCGGGAGGGCCGTGGAATGAGCAGTTCTTC.